The rows below give T cell receptor beta chains drawn from one sample of a study of shared clonotypes between healthy human individuals. The assay was immunoSEQ multiplex PCR, and TCRdb's table has in-frame clones only and misses some. The sample contains approximately 940,000 clones, 76% of which appear only once. Material for sequencing was memory CD4+ T cells sorted from blood. The receptor set was obtained from a young man in good health. Each CDR3 is given without its conserved first and last residue. D genes are given only for firm matches.

TRBJ2-4 NA 16 TRBV28 ASSFLVGAQGGKNIQY
TRBJ2-7 TRBD2 12 TRBV6-6 ASSPTEPGGEQY
TRBJ1-1 NA 11 TRBV7-8 ASSYQERVGAF
TRBJ2-5 NA 12 TRBV7-9 ASSLVGGSETQY
TRBJ2-2 NA 12 TRBV6-4 ASSVRENTGELF
TRBJ1-4 NA 13 TRBV18 ASSPRTDPNEKLF
TRBJ2-2 TRBD2 14 TRBV9 ASSVGTSANTGELF
TRBJ1-2 NA 10 TRBV30 AWSGVNYGYT
TRBJ1-2 NA 11 TRBV5-1 ASSLGSGSGYT
TRBJ2-7 NA 12 TRBV18 ASSPPTVSYEQY
TRBJ2-7 TRBD2 12 TRBV7-6 ASSPLGGNYEQY
TRBJ2-3 TRBD2 12 TRBV30 AWTSGTSTDTQY
TRBJ2-5 NA 9 TRBV30 AVSGQETQY
TRBJ2-7 NA 12 TRBV6-5 ASSSPRASGEQY
TRBJ2-3 NA 11 TRBV7-2 ASSLTTRDTQY
TRBJ2-3 TRBD2 13 TRBV11-2 ASSLPLAGGDTQY
TRBJ1-2 NA 13 TRBV5-1 ASSLVAGSIEGYT
TRBJ2-5 TRBD2 14 TRBV6-1 ASSEAPSGRAETQY
TRBJ2-5 NA 14 TRBV5-6 ASSLGQGTLQETQY
TRBJ1-1 NA 13 TRBV5-1 ASSLVSGRNTEAF
TRBJ2-1 NA 13 TRBV27 ASSFWGGGYNEQF
TRBJ2-5 TRBD1 11 TRBV2 ASSDRQGETQY
TRBJ2-5 NA 11 TRBV29-1 SGTTGAQETQY
TRBJ2-1 NA 11 TRBV18 ASSPLGYNEQF
TRBJ2-3 NA 9 TRBV6-5 ASRTRDTQY
TRBJ2-3 NA 9 TRBV30 AWKAADTQY
TRBJ1-2 NA 10 TRBV14 ASSDTVAGYT
TRBJ1-2 NA 10 TRBV30 AWSLTIYGYT
TRBJ1-1 TRBD1 14 TRBV9 ASSVAVSGGNTEAF
TRBJ2-5 TRBD1 11 TRBV11-3 ASSVTGVETQY
TRBJ1-6 NA 12 TRBV7-9 ASSLVGDGSPLH
TRBJ2-2 NA 12 TRBV6-5 ASSLGHNTGELF
TRBJ1-2 NA 11 TRBV29-1 SVEVTKNYGYT
TRBJ2-2 TRBD2 13 TRBV7-2 ASSLGGGRPGELF
TRBJ2-1 NA 15 TRBV4-1 ASSQDQEGVGDNEQF
TRBJ1-1 NA 10 TRBV7-2 ASSLDIGEAF
TRBJ1-5 TRBD1 13 TRBV6-1 ASLSTGPSNQPQH
TRBJ2-1 TRBD1 13 TRBV19 ASSIRDSSYNEQF
TRBJ2-1 NA 11 TRBV10-3 AISIDRYNEQF
TRBJ1-2 NA 13 TRBV6-6 ASRDEGVVGYGYT
TRBJ2-5 NA 14 TRBV15 ATSRGSPTGVETQY
TRBJ1-2 NA 9 TRBV10-3 AISEWDGYT
TRBJ2-3 TRBD2 14 TRBV6-5 ASSSASGRGTDTQY
TRBJ2-3 TRBD2 16 TRBV4-2 ASSPQGLAGSSTDTQY
TRBJ1-1 NA 10 TRBV30 ALAGRVTEAF
TRBJ2-1 NA 11 TRBV5-1 ASRSGHADEQF
TRBJ2-7 TRBD1 13 TRBV11-1 ASSRRQGAEYEQY
TRBJ2-3 NA 10 TRBV30 AWSRPRDTQY
TRBJ2-5 NA 12 TRBV10-2 ASSDQGFQETQY
TRBJ1-3 TRBD1 12 TRBV30 AWRVTGVGNTIY
TRBJ1-5 NA 11 TRBV6-5 ASSYSINQPQH
TRBJ2-3 NA 13 TRBV5-4 ASSADAGATDTQY
TRBJ1-2 TRBD1 12 TRBV30 AWSPRDRNYGYT
TRBJ2-7 NA 9 TRBV6-1 ASSLWEGQY
TRBJ2-7 NA 10 TRBV7-8 ASSLALEGLY
TRBJ1-5 NA 11 TRBV18 ASSGTGDQPQH
TRBJ1-3 NA 14 TRBV10-2 ASSDPRRGPGNTIY
TRBJ2-2 NA 13 TRBV2 ASRATGLDTGELF
TRBJ1-2 NA 10 TRBV6-6 ASSYRSYGYT